This TCR beta chain was documented in a study of cytomegalovirus exposure and HLA in healthy donors. This clone was counted only a few times. A multiplex PCR was run with 60 Vbeta primers and 13 Jbeta primers. Profiled with immunoSEQ multiplex PCR; TCRdb holds only in-frame clones, not every one. In the table there are 55,000 to 70,000 clones, approximately 78% of which are singletons. CDR1 is SEHNR and CDR2 is FQNEAQ in the germline V gene (reference sequence). This CDR3 comprises 12 residues. V shed 10 bases and J 7 bases; nucleotides not matched to a gene: 7. This rearrangement joins TRBV7-9 to TRBJ1-5, with 7 bases matching TRBD1. The TCR comes from a man aged 18 to 29 in good health and CMV-seropositive. The source material was PBMCs. The CDR3 sequence: CATRQGEQPQHF. The CDR3 nucleotides are TGTGCCACCCGGCAGGGGGAACAGCCCCAGCATTTT.